This note documents a single TCR beta chain sequence. Its target is not known. The source of the sample is a study of cytomegalovirus exposure and HLA in healthy donors. Study in general: Samples from HLA-typed donors yielded approximately 80 million unique TCRs in an early data release.

PCR amplification relied on 60 Vbeta primers (plus 13 Jbeta primers). Repertoires were generated with immunoSEQ multiplex PCR, while TCRdb's copy carries only in-frame clones and drops some. This table holds some 90,000 clones, 70% to 85% found once. Study outcomes and limitations: Previously analyzed data showed that most TCR beta V segments were productive at a frequency of about 90% or about 30%. Testing in vitro showed a few CMV-associated chains specific for CMV antigens.

V was trimmed by 3 bases and J by 2 bases, leaving 28 bases between them. Germline CDR1 reads LNHDA; CDR2 reads SQIVND (reference sequence). The CDR3 runs to 20 residues. The chain joins TRBV19 to TRBJ1-1; a possible D gene is TRBD1 (6 bases). Sequencing was carried out using PBMCs. The sequence was collected from a man aged 60 to 69 in good health and CMV-seronegative. The CDR3 loop is CASSIGGGGNRRLFNTEAFF. The CDR3 bases are TGTGCCAGTAGTATTGGGGGGGGCGGTAACCGGCGGCTATTTAACACTGAAGCTTTCTTT. Supplemented by reference TRBV19 and TRBJ1-1, the full variable domain reads DGGITQSPKYLFRKEGQNVTLSCEQNLNHDAMYWYRQDPGQGLRLIYYSQIVNDFQKGDIAEGYSVSREKKESFPLTVTSAQKNPTAFYLCASSIGGGGNRRLFNTEAFFGQGTRLTVV.